A single sample is the source of the 21 T cell receptor beta chains below, sequenced in a study of human T cells and chemical hapten exposure. The time point is: patch test 2, 6 weeks after DPC sensitization. Treatment: therapeutic diphenylcyclopropenone sensitization with weekly scalp DPC. TCRdb called the RACE reads again in MiXCR, with one record for every CDR3 protein. The data show more than 60,000 distinct CDR3 sequences, with over 9% seen just once and roughly 6.8% held by the top ten. The specimen was whole blood, collected in connection with sensitization to the hapten diphenylcyclopropenone (DPC). All receptors come from a woman in her fifties or sixties with alopecia areata. Some clones in this sample may be carry-over from other donors' samples.

Many counts were recorded for this clonotype. The rearrangement links TRBV3-1 to TRBJ1-2, with D perhaps TRBD1 (6 bases). Germline V gene data show CDR1 as LGHDT and CDR2 as YNNKEL (reference sequence). CDR3 length: 15 amino acids. V lost 0 bases to trimming and J lost 5 bases, with 13 bases between them. The CDR3 region is CASSQDARGGYGYTF. The CDR3 DNA reads as TGTGCCAGCAGCCAAGATGCCAGGGGTGGGTATGGCTACACCTTC. The full variable domain, rest sourced from reference TRBV3-1 and TRBJ1-2, is DTAVSQTPKYLVTQMGNDKSIKCEQNLGHDTMYWYKQDSKKFLKIMFSYNNKELIINETVPNRFSPKSPDKAHLNLHINSLELGDSAVYFCASSQDARGGYGYTFGSGTRLTVV.

The chain joins TRBV6-5 to TRBJ2-5; 9 positions match TRBD1. V gave up 0 bases and J gave up 1 base; unmatched junction bases: 6. The CDR3 contains 17 residues. Germline lookup yields CDR1 MNHEY and CDR2 SVGAGI. CDR3 protein: CASSYSRPGQGQETQYF. In nucleotides, the CDR3 is TGTGCCAGCAGTTACTCGAGACCGGGACAGGGCCAAGAGACCCAGTACTTC.

The chain joins TRBV6-5 to TRBJ2-2, with D perhaps matching TRBD1 (6 bases). V lost 1 base and J 1 base, leaving 10 bases between the germline ends. The CDR3 has 16 amino acids. The V gene's germline CDR1 is MNHEY and CDR2 SVGAGI. The CDR3, as DNA: TGTGCCAGCAGTTACTTAGGCAGGGGGAACACCGGGGAGCTGTTTTTT. Translating it yields CASSYLGRGNTGELFF.

This clonotype was picked up many times. The chain is built from TRBV5-1 and TRBJ2-7; 7 bases align to TRBD1. The junction had 5 bases not matched to a gene; V was cut back by 4 bases and J by 1 base. Germline CDR1 and CDR2: SGHRS and YFSETQ. The CDR3 consists of 14 residues. CDR3 DNA sequence: TGCGCCAGCAGCCCGACAGGGACATCCTACGAGCAGTACTTC. It translates to CASSPTGTSYEQYF.

This clonotype was detected many times. The J gene is TRBJ1-5, the V gene TRBV19; D call uncertain. The CDR3 runs 13 residues. Germline loops: CDR1 LNHDA, CDR2 SQIVND (reference sequence). V was shortened by 2 bases and J by 4 bases, with 6 bases between the two germline ends. The CDR3 DNA is TGTGCCAGTAGTATAACGAAGAATCAGCCCCAGCATTTT. It specifies CASSITKNQPQHF.

This clonotype has ten or more counts. The V call is TRBV2, the J call TRBJ2-6; D perhaps matches TRBD2 (5 bases). CDR3 size: 16 residues. Deletions cut 6 bases from V and 1 base from J, with 13 bases between. CDR1 SNHLY and CDR2 FYNNEI come from the germline V gene. DNA for the CDR3: TGTGCCAGCAGGAGGGAGCAGGATTCTGGGGCCAACGTCCTGACTTTC. Its protein is CASRREQDSGANVLTF.

V is TRBV3-1 and J is TRBJ1-6, with D possibly matching TRBD1 (5 bases). Germline V gene lookup returns CDR1 LGHDT and CDR2 YNNKEL (reference sequence). V gave up 4 bases and J gave up 9 bases, with 13 bases separating them. The CDR3 runs 14 residues. The CDR3 is CASSRDSLGSPLHF. In DNA form, the CDR3 reads TGTGCCAGCAGCCGCGACAGTCTGGGTTCACCCCTCCACTTT.

The chain uses TRBV11-2 and TRBJ2-7; weak D call: TRBD2 (5 bases). Germline loops: CDR1 SGHAT, CDR2 FQNNGV. V was cut by 0 bases and J by 6 bases, with 18 bases left in between. The CDR3 loop spans 16 amino acids. The DNA of the CDR3 is TGTGCCAGCAGCTTAGAACTTGGTGGGAGATCCCTCGAGCAGTACTTC. Protein sequence: CASSLELGGRSLEQYF.

There are many counts of this clonotype. V usage is TRBV7-2 and J usage is TRBJ2-1; tentative D call: TRBD2 (6 bases). Looked up from germline, CDR1 is SGHTA and CDR2 is FQGNSA. Between the trimmed V and J ends, which lost 3 bases and 7 bases, there was a span of 16 bases. This CDR3 has 15 amino acids. Here the CDR3 DNA reads TGTGCCAGCAGCTTCACTAGTTATGGGGGGAATGAGCAGTTCTTC. This codes for CASSFTSYGGNEQFF.

This clonotype occurred many times. The DNA of the CDR3 is TGTGCCAGCAGCCTACAGGGTATCCCCACCTACGAGCAGTACTTC. This translates into CASSLQGIPTYEQYF. The V call is TRBV7-9, the J call TRBJ2-7; tentative D call: TRBD1 (6 bases). V lost 5 bases, J lost 2 bases, and 16 bases lay in between. The CDR3 has 15 residues. Per the germline V gene, CDR1 is SEHNR and CDR2 is FQNEAQ (reference sequence).

This clonotype showed up just a few times. This chain joins TRBV3-1 and TRBJ1-2; possibly TRBD1 for D (5 bases). V lost 6 bases and J lost 4, with 9 bases in between. The V gene's germline CDR1 is LGHDT and CDR2 YNNKEL (reference sequence). The CDR3 spans 12 residues. DNA for the CDR3: TGTGCCAGCAGAGGGACTGCCTATGGCTACACCTTC. It is translated as CASRGTAYGYTF.

A note on this clonotype: This may arise from a read error, as a much more abundant clone is one base away. This rearrangement joins TRBV6-6 to TRBJ1-1; D remains ambiguous. V was clipped by 2 bases and J by 7 bases, with 8 bases between them. Germline CDR1 reads MNHNY; CDR2 reads SVGAGI (reference sequence). The CDR3 is made up of 12 amino acids. The CDR3 spells CASSYPTGEAFF. The CDR3 bases are TGTGCCAGCAGTTACCCGACCGGTGAAGCTTTCTTT.

This clonotype has at least ten counts. This chain connects TRBV5-1 to TRBJ2-5, with 13 bases that match TRBD2. V trimming: 4 bases; J trimming: 9 bases; junction bases outside the gene matches: 9. From germline, CDR1 is SGHRS and CDR2 YFSETQ. There are 15 residues in the CDR3. CDR3 loop: CASSASRLAGGAQYF. The CDR3 DNA reads as TGCGCCAGCAGCGCCTCCAGACTAGCGGGAGGCGCCCAGTACTTC. Full variable domain (rest looked up from reference TRBV5-1 and TRBJ2-5): KAGVTQTPRYLIKTRGQQVTLSCSPISGHRSVSWYQQTPGQGLQFLFEYFSETQRNKGNFPGRFSGRQFSNSRSEMNVSTLELGDSALYLCASSASRLAGGAQYFGPGTRLLVL.

Many counts were recorded for this clonotype. The V gene is TRBV5-1, the J gene TRBJ1-3; D not certain. The germline CDR1 and CDR2 sequences are SGHRS and YFSETQ. The CDR3 is 17 amino acids. Trimming took off 0 bases at V and 0 bases at J, with 13 bases between the two ends. CDR3 protein: CASSLEGGNSSGNTIYF. For the CDR3, the DNA is TGCGCCAGCAGCTTGGAAGGAGGGAACTCCTCTGGAAACACCATATATTTT.

This clonotype turned up a few times. The J gene is TRBJ2-1, the V gene TRBV12-3 or TRBV12-4, with 13 bases fitting TRBD2. The CDR3 totals 15 residues. After removal of 5 bases from V and 5 bases from J, the junction contained 3 bases not matched to a gene. The CDR3: CASSRTSGSDNEQFF. In DNA form, the CDR3 reads TGTGCCAGCAGTCGGACTAGCGGGAGCGACAATGAGCAGTTCTTC.

The chain joins TRBV5-4 to TRBJ1-1; maybe TRBD1 (6 bases). This CDR3 spans 15 amino acids. Germline values: CDR1 SGHNT, CDR2 YYREEE (reference sequence). The germline V and J ends were trimmed by 1 base and 1 base, with 11 bases remaining between them. The CDR3 region is CASSLFQDRNTEAFF. The CDR3 DNA sequence: TGTGCCAGCAGCTTGTTTCAGGACAGGAACACTGAAGCTTTCTTT.

V gene TRBV5-1 combines with J gene TRBJ2-7; TRBD1 matches 9 bases. This CDR3 spans 15 amino acids. Germline trimming cut 4 bases from V and 3 bases from J; bases unmatched to any gene: 8. Per germline, CDR1 SGHRS and CDR2 YFSETQ. The CDR3 DNA is TGCGCCAGCAGCAAGACAGGGGGTCCTTACTACGAGCAGTACTTC. It translates to CASSKTGGPYYEQYF.

This clonotype was seen many times. The chain is built from TRBV19 and TRBJ1-1; D uncertain. CDR1 LNHDA and CDR2 SQIVND come from the germline V gene (reference sequence). The germline V and J ends were trimmed by 4 bases and 3 bases, with 21 bases remaining between them. CDR3 length equals 17 residues. The CDR3 protein is CASSTIWTGSADTEAFF. The DNA for the CDR3 is TGTGCCAGTAGTACGATATGGACGGGGAGCGCTGACACTGAAGCTTTCTTT.

This clonotype was recorded many times. The rearrangement joins TRBV21-1 to TRBJ1-3; the table's D gene call, TRBD1, was not cross checked with the DNA. TRBV21-1 is termed a pseudogene. The CDR3 consists of 15 residues. CDR3 nucleotide sequence: TGTGCCAGCAGTATCGGGCAGGGGGCGGTGGACACCATATATTTT. Residues: CASSIGQGAVDTIYF.

This clonotype was seen more than once but under ten times. The CDR3, as DNA: TGTGCCTGGAGTAAACCCGGGACTAGCGCGTCCTACGAGCAGTACTTC. This translates into CAWSKPGTSASYEQYF. J is TRBJ2-7 and V is TRBV30; 10 bases line up with TRBD2. CDR3 length: 16 residues. Germline loops: CDR1 GTSNPN, CDR2 SVGIG (reference sequence). The junction had 8 bases not matched to a gene; V was cut back by 2 bases and J by 1 base.

This clonotype was found many times. The genes are TRBV20-1 and TRBJ1-5, with D unresolved. V was pared by 5 bases and J by 3 bases, with 14 bases between. Germline V gene sequence: CDR1 DFQATT, CDR2 SNEGSKA (reference sequence). The CDR3 is made up of 14 amino acids. The CDR3 region has the DNA TGCAGTGCTCGAAACAGCCTTACCAATCAGCCCCAGCATTTT. This translates into CSARNSLTNQPQHF.